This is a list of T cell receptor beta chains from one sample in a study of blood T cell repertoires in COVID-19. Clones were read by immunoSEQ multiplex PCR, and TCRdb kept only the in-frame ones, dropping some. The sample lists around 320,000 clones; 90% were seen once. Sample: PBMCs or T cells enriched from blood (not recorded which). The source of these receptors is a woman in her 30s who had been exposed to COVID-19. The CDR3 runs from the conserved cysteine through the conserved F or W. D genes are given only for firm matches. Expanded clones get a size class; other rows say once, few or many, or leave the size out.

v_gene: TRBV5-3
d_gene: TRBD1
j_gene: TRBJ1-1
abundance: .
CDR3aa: CARSLEGQVNTEAFF
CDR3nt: TGTGCCAGAAGCTTAGAAGGACAGGTGAACACTGAAGCTTTCTTT

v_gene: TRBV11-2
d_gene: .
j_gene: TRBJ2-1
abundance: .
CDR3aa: CASSLGRGPYNEQFF
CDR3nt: TGTGCCAGCAGCTTAGGGCGGGGACCCTACAATGAGCAGTTCTTC

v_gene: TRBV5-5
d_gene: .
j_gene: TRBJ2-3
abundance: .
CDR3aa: CATRGAAGTSGTQYF
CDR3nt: TGTGCCACTCGAGGGGCTGCGGGGACCTCCGGTACGCAGTATTTT

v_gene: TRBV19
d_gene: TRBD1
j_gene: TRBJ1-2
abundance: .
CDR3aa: CASSPQGAHGYTF
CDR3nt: TGTGCCAGTAGTCCTCAGGGGGCGCATGGCTACACCTTC

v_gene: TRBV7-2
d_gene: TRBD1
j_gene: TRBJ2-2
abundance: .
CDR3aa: CASSRQTGITGELFF
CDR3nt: TGTGCCAGCAGCCGGCAGACAGGGATCACCGGGGAGCTGTTTTTT

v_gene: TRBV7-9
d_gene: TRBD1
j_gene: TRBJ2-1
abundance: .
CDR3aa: CASSLRDRGRGEQFF
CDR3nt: TGTGCCAGCAGCTTAAGGGACAGGGGGCGAGGTGAGCAGTTCTTC

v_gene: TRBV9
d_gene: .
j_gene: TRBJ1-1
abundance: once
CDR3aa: CASSVESRDHAEAFF
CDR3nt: TGTGCCAGCAGCGTAGAAAGTCGGGATCACGCTGAAGCTTTCTTT

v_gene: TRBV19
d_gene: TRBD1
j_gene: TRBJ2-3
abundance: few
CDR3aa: CASSIVTGGRHTQYF
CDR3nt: TGTGCCAGTAGTATAGTGACAGGGGGACGACATACGCAGTATTTT

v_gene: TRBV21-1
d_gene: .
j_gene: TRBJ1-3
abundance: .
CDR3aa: CASRKKTSFQGARRNTIYF
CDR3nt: TGTGCCAGCAGAAAAAAGACATCGTTTCAGGGGGCGAGGAGAAACACCATATATTTT

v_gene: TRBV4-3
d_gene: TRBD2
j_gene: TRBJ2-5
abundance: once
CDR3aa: CASSQLLAGRETQYF
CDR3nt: TGCGCCAGCAGCCAACTGCTAGCGGGTCGGGAGACCCAGTACTTC

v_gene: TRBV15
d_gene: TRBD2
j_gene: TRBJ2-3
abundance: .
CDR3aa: CATSSGLAGADTQYF
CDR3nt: TGTGCCACCAGCAGTGGACTAGCGGGGGCAGATACGCAGTATTTT

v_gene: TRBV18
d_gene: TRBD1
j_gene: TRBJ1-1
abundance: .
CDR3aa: CASSPRDRGNTEAFF
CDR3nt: TGTGCCAGCTCACCCCGGGACAGGGGCAACACTGAAGCTTTCTTT

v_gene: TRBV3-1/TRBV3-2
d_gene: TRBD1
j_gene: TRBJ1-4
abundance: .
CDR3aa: CASSHPGQGNEKLFF
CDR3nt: TGTGCCAGCAGCCACCCCGGACAGGGAAACGAAAAACTGTTTTTT

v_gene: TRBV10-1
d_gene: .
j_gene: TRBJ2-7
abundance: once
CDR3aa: CASSDGHRSYEQYF
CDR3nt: TGCGCCAGCAGTGACGGACACCGCTCCTACGAGCAGTACTTC

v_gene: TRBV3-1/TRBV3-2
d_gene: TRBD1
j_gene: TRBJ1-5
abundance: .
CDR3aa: CASSQGEGTGGEPQHF
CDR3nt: TGTGCCAGCAGCCAAGGGGAAGGGACAGGGGGTGAGCCCCAGCATTTT

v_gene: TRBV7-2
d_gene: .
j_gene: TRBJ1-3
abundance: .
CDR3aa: CASSLGRVGNTIYF
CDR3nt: TGTGCCAGCAGCCTCGGGAGGGTTGGAAACACCATATATTTT

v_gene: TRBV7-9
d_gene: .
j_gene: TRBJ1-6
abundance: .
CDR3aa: CASSLEGLYNSPLHF
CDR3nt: TGTGCCAGCAGCTTAGAGGGACTGTATAATTCACCCCTCCACTTT

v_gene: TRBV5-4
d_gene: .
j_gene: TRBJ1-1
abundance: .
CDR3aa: CASSLILRGNTEAFF
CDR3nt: TGTGCCAGCAGCTTGATTCTGCGGGGGAACACTGAAGCTTTCTTT

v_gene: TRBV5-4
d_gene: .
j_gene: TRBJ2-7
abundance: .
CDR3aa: CASSLGYSEQYF
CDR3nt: TGTGCCAGCAGCTTGGGCTATTCCGAGCAGTACTTC

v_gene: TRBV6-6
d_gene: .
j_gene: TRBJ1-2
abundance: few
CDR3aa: CASSYSFGGNGYTF
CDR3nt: TGTGCCAGCAGTTACTCGTTTGGGGGGAATGGCTACACCTTC

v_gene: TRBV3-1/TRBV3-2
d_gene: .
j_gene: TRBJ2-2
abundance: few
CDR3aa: CASSSEGVRLFF
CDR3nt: TGTGCCAGCAGCTCAGAAGGGGTCCGGCTGTTTTTT

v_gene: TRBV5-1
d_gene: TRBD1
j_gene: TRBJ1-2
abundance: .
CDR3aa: CASSSQPGQPTPEGYTF
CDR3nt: TGCGCCAGCAGCTCCCAGCCGGGACAGCCGACCCCAGAAGGCTACACCTTC

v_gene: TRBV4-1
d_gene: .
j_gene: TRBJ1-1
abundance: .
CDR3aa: CASSHMGGRENTEAFF
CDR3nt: TGCGCCAGCAGCCACATGGGGGGGCGGGAGAACACTGAAGCTTTCTTT

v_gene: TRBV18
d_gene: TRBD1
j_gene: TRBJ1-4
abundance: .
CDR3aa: CASSPQTGADEKLFF
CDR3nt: TGTGCCAGCTCACCACAGACAGGGGCCGATGAAAAACTGTTTTTT

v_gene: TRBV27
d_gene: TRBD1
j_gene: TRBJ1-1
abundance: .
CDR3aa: CASRWTGQSNTEAFF
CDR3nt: TGTGCCAGCAGGTGGACAGGCCAGTCGAACACTGAAGCTTTCTTT

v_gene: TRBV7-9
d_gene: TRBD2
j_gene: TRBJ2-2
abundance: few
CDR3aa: CASSPTSGAAAGELFF
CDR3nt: TGTGCCAGCAGCCCGACTAGCGGGGCGGCCGCCGGGGAGCTGTTTTTT

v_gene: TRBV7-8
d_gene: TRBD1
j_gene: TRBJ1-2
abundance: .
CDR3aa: CASSLEWTGTGYTF
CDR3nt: TGTGCCAGCAGCTTAGAATGGACAGGGACAGGCTACACCTTC

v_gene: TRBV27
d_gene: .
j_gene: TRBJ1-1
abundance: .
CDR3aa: CASSLGGGWRNTEAFF
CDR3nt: TGTGCCAGCAGTTTAGGGGGGGGCTGGAGGAACACTGAAGCTTTCTTT

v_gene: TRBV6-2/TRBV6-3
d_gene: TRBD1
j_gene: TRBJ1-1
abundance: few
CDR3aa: CASSRDRGYGTEAFF
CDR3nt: TGTGCCAGCAGCCGCGACAGGGGTTATGGCACTGAAGCTTTCTTT

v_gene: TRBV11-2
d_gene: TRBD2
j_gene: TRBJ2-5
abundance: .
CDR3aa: CASSQTSGHQETQYF
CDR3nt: TGTGCCAGCAGCCAGACTAGCGGTCATCAAGAGACCCAGTACTTC

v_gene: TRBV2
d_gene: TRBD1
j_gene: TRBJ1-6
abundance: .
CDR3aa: CASSRSGGLNSPLHF
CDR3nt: TGTGCCAGCAGTAGGTCAGGGGGTTTGAATTCACCCCTCCACTTT

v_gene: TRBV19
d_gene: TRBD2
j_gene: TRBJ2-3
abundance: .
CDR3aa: CASRGGATDTQYF
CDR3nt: TGTGCCAGTCGCGGGGGGGCCACAGATACGCAGTATTTT

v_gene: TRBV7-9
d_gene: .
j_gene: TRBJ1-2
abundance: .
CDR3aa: CASSVSGGPGYGYTF
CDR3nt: TGTGCCAGCAGCGTGTCGGGGGGACCGGGCTATGGCTACACCTTC

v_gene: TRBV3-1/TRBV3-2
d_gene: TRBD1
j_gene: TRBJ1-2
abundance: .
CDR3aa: CASSQEEQGPLYGYTF
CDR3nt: TGTGCCAGCAGCCAAGAGGAACAGGGGCCCCTCTATGGCTACACCTTC

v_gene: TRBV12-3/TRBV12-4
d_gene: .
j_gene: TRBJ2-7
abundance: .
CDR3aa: CASSLWGRDEQYF
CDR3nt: TGTGCCAGCAGTTTATGGGGCCGGGACGAGCAGTACTTC

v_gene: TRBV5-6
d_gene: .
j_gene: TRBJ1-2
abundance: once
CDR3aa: CASSLGHHTGYTF
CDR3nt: TGTGCCAGCAGCTTGGGACATCACACGGGCTACACCTTC

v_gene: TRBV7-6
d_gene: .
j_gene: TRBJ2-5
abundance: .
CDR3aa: CASSPGRPQETQYF
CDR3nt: TGTGCCAGCAGCCCAGGGAGGCCCCAAGAGACCCAGTACTTC

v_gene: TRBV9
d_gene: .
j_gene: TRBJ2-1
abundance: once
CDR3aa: CASSMGPALGGHEQFF
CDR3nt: TGTGCCAGCAGCATGGGCCCGGCCCTCGGGGGTCATGAGCAGTTCTTC